A single sample is the source of the 17 T cell receptor beta chains below, sequenced in a study of blood T cell repertoires in COVID-19 (dated by TCRdb to about 2020). Library preparation was by the immunoSEQ multiplex PCR assay. TCRdb took this table from immuneACCESS and kept in-frame rearrangements with V and J called. Such tables lack part of the clones; where checked against another copy, unresolved V genes explain under half of the gap, and the rest is unexplained. In this sample the table shows about 190,000 clones, roughly 80% of which occur a single time. The ten largest clones capture around 6.9% of the sample. Sequencing was performed on peripheral blood. Receptors originate from a man between 60 and 70 years old with acute or convalescent COVID-19.

This chain uses TRBV3-1 (or the pseudogene TRBV3-2) with TRBJ2-2, with 7 bases matching TRBD2. The junction had 4 bases not matched to a gene; V was cut back by 4 bases and J by 5 bases. Germline CDR1 is LGHDT and CDR2 is YNNKEL (reference sequence). The CDR3 sequence is 14 residues long. The CDR3, as DNA: TGTGCCAGCAGCCCCCCCGGGAGGACCGGGGAGCTGTTTTTT. Amino acid sequence: CASSPPGRTGELFF.

The chain has TRBV9 and TRBJ1-4; a weak D match, TRBD1 (6 bases). Trimming shortened V by 0 bases and J by 6 bases, and 9 bases separated the two germline ends. Looked up from germline, CDR1 is SGDLS and CDR2 is YYNGEE. The CDR3 runs 14 residues. The CDR3 is CASSVGRTDEKLFF. The CDR3 DNA reads as TGTGCCAGCAGCGTAGGGCGGACAGATGAAAAACTGTTTTTT.

This clone was found once. The rearrangement uses TRBV28 and TRBJ2-7, with TRBD1 matching 11 bases. This CDR3 region has 14 residues. Germline V lookup: CDR1 MDHEN, CDR2 SYDVKM. J gave up 5 bases and V 5 bases, and 5 bases lay outside the gene matches. CDR3 residues: CASSPGQGAHEQYF. DNA of the CDR3: TGTGCCAGCAGTCCTGGACAGGGGGCTCACGAGCAGTACTTC. Based on the CDR3 plus reference TRBV28 and TRBJ2-7, the full variable domain is DVKVTQSSRYLVKRTGEKVFLECVQDMDHENMFWYRQDPGLGLRLIYFSYDVKMKEKGDIPEGYSVSREKKERFSLILESASTNQTSMYLCASSPGQGAHEQYFGPGTRLTVT.

This chain joins TRBV7-3 and TRBJ2-2; the match to TRBD1 covers 9 bases. Germline CDR1 reads SGHTA; CDR2 reads FQGTGA. Losses at the gene ends were 5 bases for V and 6 bases for J; bases not matched to a gene: 10. There are 16 residues in the CDR3. DNA for the CDR3: TGTGCCAGCAGCCCGCAGTCCGGGACAGGGTCCGGGGAGCTGTTTTTT. Its translation: CASSPQSGTGSGELFF.

The rearrangement uses TRBV5-1 and TRBJ2-7; 10 bases agree with TRBD2. Germline V lookup: CDR1 SGHRS, CDR2 YFSETQ. The CDR3 is 17 amino acids. The V and J ends lost 5 bases and 7 bases, in that order; junction bases with no gene match: 18. The CDR3 region is CASSSTPQGLAGAEQYF. CDR3 DNA sequence: TGCGCCAGCAGTTCGACCCCACAAGGGCTAGCGGGAGCGGAGCAGTACTTC.

This clone was observed once. The V and J genes are TRBV29-1 and TRBJ2-7; TRBD2 aligns across 7 bases. The CDR3 spans 13 residues. After removal of 4 bases from V and 0 bases from J, the junction contained 3 bases not matched to a gene. Germline CDR1 is SQVTM and CDR2 is ANQGSEA. The CDR3 region has the DNA TGCAGCGTTGTTGCTAGCGGCTCCTACGAGCAGTACTTC. Translation gives CSVVASGSYEQYF.

The CDR3 is CASSEALGLAGAEQYF. CDR3 bases: TGTGCCAGCAGTGAAGCGCTGGGACTAGCGGGAGCCGAGCAGTACTTC. The V call is TRBV6-1, the J call TRBJ2-7; 14 bases match TRBD2. CDR1 is MNHNS and CDR2 is SASEGT in the germline V gene. V lost 0 bases to trimming and J lost 6 bases; unmatched junction nucleotides: 4. This CDR3 region has 16 residues.

This chain connects TRBV2 to TRBJ2-7; unclear D gene. The CDR3 contains 14 residues. Germline CDR1 is SNHLY and CDR2 is FYNNEI. V was clipped by 1 base and J by 6 bases, with 13 bases between them. DNA for the CDR3: TGTGCCAGCAGTGAAGGGGCCCACTCTTTCGAGCAGTACTTC. Translating it yields CASSEGAHSFEQYF.

The rearrangement uses TRBV7-8 and TRBJ2-1; 16 bases agree with TRBD2. The germline CDR1 and CDR2 sequences are SGHVS and FQNEAQ. The length of the CDR3 is 17 residues. V trimming: 5 bases; J trimming: 7 bases; junction bases outside the gene matches: 8. The CDR3 here is CASSDGTSGGAWNEQFF. CDR3 coding DNA: TGTGCCAGCAGCGACGGGACTAGCGGGGGGGCGTGGAATGAGCAGTTCTTC.

V usage is TRBV6-2 or TRBV6-3 and J usage is TRBJ1-1; perhaps TRBD1 as D (6 bases). Germline assignment: CDR1 MNHEY and CDR2 SVGEGT. V was shortened by 0 bases and J by 0 bases, with 8 bases between the two germline ends. The CDR3 spans 15 residues. The CDR3 here is CASSYSRGMNTEAFF. The CDR3 nucleotides are TGTGCCAGCAGTTACTCGAGGGGGATGAACACTGAAGCTTTCTTT.

The genes are TRBV6-5 and TRBJ1-1; TRBD1 might be the D (5 bases). This CDR3 comprises 14 residues. Trimming took off 2 bases at V and 4 bases at J, with 11 bases between the two ends. Germline CDR1 and CDR2: MNHEY and SVGAGI. This chain's CDR3 is CASSYRQGSTEAFF. CDR3 in DNA: TGTGCCAGCAGTTACCGCCAGGGTAGCACTGAAGCTTTCTTT.

The rearrangement joins TRBV25-1 to TRBJ2-7; unclear D gene. CDR1 MGHDK and CDR2 SYGVNS come from the germline V gene. The CDR3 covers 15 residues. The V gene lost 1 base and the J gene lost 3 bases, with 13 bases spanning the gap. This CDR3 reads CASSESAAPFYEQYF. DNA of the CDR3: TGTGCCAGCAGTGAATCCGCTGCGCCTTTCTACGAGCAGTACTTC.

The chain joins TRBV7-2 to TRBJ2-5; maybe TRBD2 (5 bases). The V end was cut by 7 bases, the J end by 5 bases, with 17 bases between. Germline V lookup: CDR1 SGHTA, CDR2 FQGNSA. The CDR3 is 14 residues long. The CDR3 loop reads CASTEDWGSETQYF. As DNA, the CDR3 is TGTGCCAGCACCGAGGACTGGGGATCGGAGACCCAGTACTTC.

V gene TRBV19 combines with J gene TRBJ1-1; D gene ambiguous. The V end lost 0 bases, the J end lost 8 bases, and 13 bases lay between the germline ends. The CDR3 loop spans 14 amino acids. Looked up from germline, CDR1 is LNHDA and CDR2 is SQIVND (reference sequence). CDR3 sequence: CASSIEAGGGEAFF. The CDR3, as DNA: TGTGCCAGTAGTATAGAGGCAGGAGGCGGAGAAGCTTTCTTT.

The V and J genes are TRBV7-3 and TRBJ2-6, with D hard to call. V was clipped by 5 bases and J by 0 bases, with 8 bases between them. There are 15 residues in the CDR3. The germline gives CDR1 SGHTA, CDR2 FQGTGA. CDR3 residues: CASSPDFSGANVLTF. The DNA for the CDR3 is TGTGCCAGCAGCCCCGACTTCTCTGGGGCCAACGTCCTGACTTTC.

This clone was seen more than once but under ten times. The chain employs TRBV5-1 and TRBJ2-7; 8 bases align to TRBD1. Trimming cost V 4 bases and J 3 bases; bases outside gene matches: 9. The CDR3 covers 15 residues. Germline V gene sequence: CDR1 SGHRS, CDR2 YFSETQ. CDR3 protein: CASSIPRTGLYEQYF. CDR3 DNA sequence: TGCGCCAGCAGCATCCCTCGGACAGGGCTCTACGAGCAGTACTTC. The full variable domain, in which reference TRBV5-1 and TRBJ2-7 provide the parts outside the CDR3, is KAGVTQTPRYLIKTRGQQVTLSCSPISGHRSVSWYQQTPGQGLQFLFEYFSETQRNKGNFPGRFSGRQFSNSRSEMNVSTLELGDSALYLCASSIPRTGLYEQYFGPGTRLTVT.

V is TRBV15 and J is TRBJ2-3, with 8 nucleotides matching TRBD2. With V trimmed by 6 bases and J by 0 bases, 8 bases remained unmatched. The CDR3 consists of 16 residues. The germline gives CDR1 LNHNV, CDR2 YYDKDF (reference sequence). The CDR3 region has the DNA TGTGCCACCAGTCGGGCGGGGGGCCCTAGCACAGATACGCAGTATTTT. It codes for CATSRAGGPSTDTQYF.